Each of the 29 T cell receptor beta chains below was sequenced from the same sample in a study of Graves' ophthalmopathy and Graves' hyperthyroidism. RNA transcripts were the template, and TCR beta CDR3 regions were amplified from them. After a first-round RT-PCR with HTBI primers, a second-round multiplex PCR was run. TCRdb analysed the multiplex PCR reads with MiXCR anew, one entry per CDR3 protein. This table has about 410,000 distinct CDR3 sequences, roughly 18% appearing once. The sample was peripheral blood. The receptors were gathered from a woman under 30 with Graves' ophthalmopathy.

The genes are TRBV11-2 and TRBJ1-1; 7 bases map to TRBD1. The CDR3 runs 15 residues. Germline V lookup: CDR1 SGHAT, CDR2 FQNNGV. V lost 5 bases to trimming and J lost 5 bases; unmatched junction nucleotides: 11. The CDR3 nucleotides read TGTGCCAGCAGCGCCCGGAGGGCAGGGGGGACTGAAGCTTTCTTT. Protein product: CASSARRAGGTEAFF.

This clonotype appeared many times. The genes are TRBV29-1 and TRBJ1-1; D ambiguous. The CDR3 has 13 residues. V lost 7 bases and J lost 0, with 12 bases in between. Germline V gene sequence: CDR1 SQVTM, CDR2 ANQGSEA. The CDR3 region has the DNA TGCAGCGCTGGTATAGGCCTGAACACTGAAGCTTTCTTT. This translates into CSAGIGLNTEAFF.

Many counts were recorded for this clonotype. The CDR3, as DNA: TGCAGTGCTCCCGGGACAGGGTCTTTGTACTTC. This codes for CSAPGTGSLYF. This chain joins TRBV20-1 and TRBJ2-7; 9 bases map to TRBD1. V dropped 5 bases and J dropped 12; count of bases not matched to a gene: 8. This CDR3 is 11 amino acids long. CDR1 and CDR2 from the germline V gene are DFQATT and SNEGSKA (reference sequence).

This clonotype was counted ten times or more. The CDR3 nucleotides read TGTGCCAGCAGCGAGGGCCTTAACACCGGGGAGCTGTTTTTT. It encodes CASSEGLNTGELFF. The chain links TRBV9 to TRBJ2-2; no clear D gene. Germline-derived CDR1 and CDR2 are SGDLS and YYNGEE. CDR3 length: 14 residues. Trimming cost V 3 bases and J 2 bases, with 8 bases left between them.

This clonotype was recorded at least ten times. J is TRBJ1-1 and V is TRBV6-5; 7 positions agree with TRBD1. CDR3 length equals 14 residues. J gave up 6 bases and V 4 bases, and 8 bases lay outside the gene matches. CDR1 and CDR2 (germline): MNHEY, SVGAGI. CDR3 in amino acids: CASSFDRDVAEAFF. CDR3 bases: TGTGCCAGCAGTTTCGACAGGGACGTCGCTGAAGCTTTCTTT.

This clonotype was found many times. The chain carries TRBV30 and TRBJ2-7; 9 bases align to TRBD1. CDR1 and CDR2 (germline): GTSNPN, SVGIG (reference sequence). The V segment lost 4 bases and the J segment 3 bases; nucleotides outside the gene matches: 10. CDR3 length equals 15 residues. The CDR3 nucleotides read TGTGCCTGGAATCTGGGGGACAGGGTCAGCTACGAGCAGTACTTC. Translation: CAWNLGDRVSYEQYF.

Many counts were recorded for this clonotype. The CDR3 DNA follows: TGTGCCAGCAGCTCACAACAGGCAACTGAAGCTTTCTTT. Protein sequence: CASSSQQATEAFF. The chain recombines TRBV7-2 with TRBJ1-1, with a tentative D call TRBD1 (5 bases). The CDR3 totals 13 residues. Trimming shortened V by 4 bases and J by 5 bases, and 11 bases separated the two germline ends. Germline V gene data show CDR1 as SGHTA and CDR2 as FQGNSA. Drawing the rest from reference TRBV7-2 and TRBJ1-1, the complete variable domain is GAGVSQSPSNKVTEKGKDVELRCDPISGHTALYWYRQSLGQGLEFLIYFQGNSAPDKSGLPSDRFSAERTGGSVSTLTIQRTQQEDSAVYLCASSSQQATEAFFGQGTRLTVV.

In this sample, this clonotype turned up many times. The chain joins TRBV5-1 to TRBJ2-7; 12 bases are a match to TRBD2. The germline V gene has CDR1 SGHRS and CDR2 YFSETQ. J lost 4 bases, V lost 4 bases, and 9 bases had no gene match. The CDR3 runs 16 residues. In DNA form, the CDR3 reads TGCGCCAGCAGCCATCGGACTAGCGGGACCGAATACGAGCAGTACTTC. Protein: CASSHRTSGTEYEQYF.

This clonotype was detected many times. The chain recombines TRBV28 with TRBJ2-7, with 12 bases aligning to TRBD2. Germline CDR1 and CDR2: MDHEN and SYDVKM. This CDR3 is 16 amino acids long. The V segment lost 5 bases and the J segment 9 bases; nucleotides outside the gene matches: 14. CDR3 sequence: CASSPFGTSGPTRQYF. The CDR3 DNA sequence: TGTGCCAGCAGTCCATTCGGGACTAGCGGGCCTACGAGGCAGTACTTC.

This clonotype was seen at least ten times. This chain uses TRBV27 with TRBJ1-2; 9 nucleotides line up with TRBD1. The V and J ends lost 4 bases and 3 bases, in that order; junction bases with no gene match: 12. Germline V CDR1 and CDR2: MNHEY, SMNVEV (reference sequence). The CDR3 spans 17 residues. The CDR3 reads CASSSGRLGDRDYGYTF. The CDR3 region has the DNA TGTGCCAGCAGTTCCGGCCGTCTCGGGGACAGGGACTATGGCTACACCTTC.

The V call is TRBV19, the J call TRBJ2-7; the match to TRBD2 covers 14 bases. V shed 2 bases, J shed 4 bases, and the junction held 4 bases outside the gene matches. The CDR3 consists of 16 residues. The germline V gene has CDR1 LNHDA and CDR2 SQIVND (reference sequence). CDR3 DNA: TGTGCCAGTAGTATACGGGGGACTAGCGGGAGATACGAGCAGTACTTC. As protein: CASSIRGTSGRYEQYF.

This clonotype was picked up many times. The junction does not match germline at one end; this may be a read error. The chain employs TRBV6-4 and TRBJ2-5, with TRBD1 identical over 7 bases. Germline V gene lookup returns CDR1 MRHNA and CDR2 SNTAGT. The CDR3 covers 15 residues. This CDR3 is CASRPGQRIQETQYF. The CDR3 DNA follows: TGTGCAAGCAGACCGGGACAGCGGATACAAGAGACCCAGTACTTC.

This clonotype was seen at least ten times. The chain joins TRBV6-2 or TRBV6-3 to TRBJ2-7, with TRBD1 matching 8 bases. Germline assignment: CDR1 MNHEY and CDR2 SVGEGT. This CDR3 region has 15 residues. Trimming took 6 bases from V and 1 from J; bases not matched to a gene: 8. The CDR3 sequence: CASSARGTGSYEQYF. CDR3 DNA: TGTGCCAGCAGCGCCCGAGGGACAGGATCCTACGAGCAGTACTTC.

In its sample, this clonotype was seen many times. The chain employs TRBV5-5 and TRBJ2-5, with TRBD1 identical over 8 bases. V lost 2 bases to trimming and J lost 3 bases; unmatched junction nucleotides: 12. In germline, CDR1 is SGHKS, CDR2 YYEKEE (reference sequence). The CDR3 consists of 17 residues. The CDR3 reads CASSFRETGGYKETQYF. The DNA of the CDR3 is TGTGCCAGCAGCTTCCGGGAAACAGGGGGATACAAAGAGACCCAGTACTTC. Combining the CDR3 with reference TRBV5-5 and TRBJ2-5 gives the whole variable domain DAGVTQSPTHLIKTRGQQVTLRCSPISGHKSVSWYQQVLGQGPQFIFQYYEKEERGRGNFPDRFSARQFPNYSSELNVNALLLGDSALYLCASSFRETGGYKETQYFGPGTRLLVL.

V and J are TRBV12-3 or TRBV12-4 and TRBJ1-2; tentatively, D is TRBD1 (5 bases). V lost 8 bases, J lost 7 bases, and 14 bases lay in between. This CDR3 is 12 amino acids long. CDR3 sequence: CASYRGSGGYTF. The CDR3, as DNA: TGTGCCAGCTATAGGGGATCTGGTGGCTACACCTTC.

The V gene is TRBV20-1, the J gene TRBJ1-5; weak D call: TRBD1 (5 bases). The CDR3 covers 12 residues. V lost 5 bases to trimming and J lost 9 bases, with 14 bases between them. Germline CDR1 and CDR2: DFQATT and SNEGSKA (reference sequence). CDR3 sequence: CSAGDRGSPQHF. The CDR3 coding sequence is TGCAGTGCTGGGGACCGCGGGTCGCCCCAGCATTTT.

At least ten counts were recorded for this clonotype. The chain recombines TRBV20-1 with TRBJ1-1, with a weak D call TRBD1 (5 bases). The CDR3 runs to 14 residues. Per the germline V gene, CDR1 is DFQATT and CDR2 is SNEGSKA (reference sequence). The V gene lost 0 bases and the J gene lost 3 bases, with 11 bases spanning the gap. The CDR3 sequence is CSARDGGWDTEAFF. CDR3 nucleotide sequence: TGCAGTGCTAGAGATGGGGGGTGGGACACTGAAGCTTTCTTT.

This chain joins TRBV6-1 and TRBJ1-5; 7 positions match TRBD1. Germline V gives CDR1 MNHNS, CDR2 SASEGT. The CDR3 has 14 amino acids. Trimming cost V 3 bases and J 7 bases; bases outside gene matches: 6. CDR3 DNA sequence: TGTGCCAGCAGTGACAGGGGGTGGATCCAGCCCCAGCATTTT. It yields the protein CASSDRGWIQPQHF.

This clonotype was counted at least ten times. V is TRBV6-1 and J is TRBJ1-1; D possibly corresponds to TRBD1 (6 bases). This CDR3 is built from 14 residues. V was shortened by 8 bases and J by 6 bases, with 19 bases between the two germline ends. Germline V lookup: CDR1 MNHNS, CDR2 SASEGT. The CDR3 loop is CASGRGGQVAEAFF. DNA of the CDR3: TGTGCCAGCGGGCGTGGGGGACAAGTCGCTGAAGCTTTCTTT.

This clonotype was picked up many times. The V and J genes are TRBV3-1 and TRBJ1-1; D call uncertain. This CDR3 comprises 14 residues. Trimming cost V 4 bases and J 4 bases, with 13 bases left between them. CDR1 is LGHDT, CDR2 YNNKEL, per germline (reference sequence). CDR3: CASSPRGRGTEAFF. Written as DNA, the CDR3 is TGTGCCAGCAGCCCAAGAGGCCGGGGCACTGAAGCTTTCTTT.

This clonotype was counted ten times or more. This rearrangement joins TRBV7-2 to TRBJ2-5; either TRBD1 or TRBD2 may fit D (6 bases each). The V and J ends lost 5 bases and 5 bases respectively, with 18 bases between them. CDR1 and CDR2 from the germline V gene are SGHTA and FQGNSA. The CDR3 contains 15 residues. The CDR3 bases are TGTGCCAGCAGCCACCCCGGGCAGGGGAGGGAGACCCAGTACTTC. Translating gives CASSHPGQGRETQYF.

This clonotype occurred many times. The genes are TRBV6-5 and TRBJ1-6, with D perhaps matching TRBD1 (6 bases). V shed 2 bases and J shed 10 bases, with 15 bases lying between them. Germline values: CDR1 MNHEY, CDR2 SVGAGI. CDR3 length: 15 residues. The CDR3 protein is CASSYRAGDYSPLHF. For the CDR3, the DNA is TGTGCCAGCAGTTACCGGGCAGGGGATTACTCACCCCTCCACTTT.

This clonotype has a count of ten or more. V usage is TRBV28 and J usage is TRBJ1-2; no definite D call. Per the germline V gene, CDR1 is MDHEN and CDR2 is SYDVKM. The CDR3 length is 13 residues. V was shortened by 2 bases and J by 0 bases, with 4 bases between the two germline ends. CDR3 DNA: TGTGCCAGCAGTTTAGTGACTAACTATGGCTACACCTTC. Protein: CASSLVTNYGYTF.

Many counts were recorded for this clonotype. The chain carries TRBV12-3 or TRBV12-4 and TRBJ1-1, with 10 bases fitting TRBD1. V trimming: 4 bases; J trimming: 0 bases; junction bases outside the gene matches: 11. The CDR3 runs 18 residues. The DNA of the CDR3 is TGTGCCAGCAGTTACCGACAGGGGGCGGGGGGGGTGAACACTGAAGCTTTCTTT. Amino acid sequence: CASSYRQGAGGVNTEAFF.

At least ten counts were recorded for this clonotype. V is TRBV19 and J is TRBJ2-5; 11 positions agree with TRBD1. In germline, CDR1 is LNHDA, CDR2 SQIVND (reference sequence). Trimming cost V 3 bases and J 2 bases; bases outside gene matches: 2. This CDR3 comprises 15 residues. As DNA, the CDR3 is TGTGCCAGTAGTATTGGGGACAGGGGGCAAGAGACCCAGTACTTC. It encodes CASSIGDRGQETQYF. The whole variable domain, filled in from reference TRBV19 and TRBJ2-5, reads DGGITQSPKYLFRKEGQNVTLSCEQNLNHDAMYWYRQDPGQGLRLIYYSQIVNDFQKGDIAEGYSVSREKKESFPLTVTSAQKNPTAFYLCASSIGDRGQETQYFGPGTRLLVL.

This clonotype was recorded many times. The chain couples TRBV25-1 to TRBJ1-6; no reliable D call. Germline V gene data show CDR1 as MGHDK and CDR2 as SYGVNS. The V and J ends lost 8 bases and 0 bases respectively, with 8 bases between them. The CDR3 consists of 14 residues. The CDR3 nucleotides are TGTGCCAGCGAACAGAGCTCCTATAATTCACCCCTCCACTTT. This encodes CASEQSSYNSPLHF.

This clonotype was observed at least ten times. J is TRBJ2-5 and V is TRBV30; 10 bases map to TRBD1. Per germline, CDR1 GTSNPN and CDR2 SVGIG (reference sequence). CDR3 length: 15 amino acids. V dropped 3 bases and J dropped 5; count of bases not matched to a gene: 9. The CDR3 region is CAWRAGTGVGETQYF. DNA for the CDR3: TGTGCCTGGAGGGCCGGGACAGGGGTCGGGGAGACCCAGTACTTC.

J is TRBJ2-7 and V is TRBV27; 7 bases fit TRBD1. CDR1 and CDR2 (germline): MNHEY, SMNVEV (reference sequence). This CDR3 region has 16 residues. V lost 2 bases, J lost 2 bases, and 9 bases stayed unmatched. The DNA for the CDR3 is TGTGCCAGCAGTTTAAACCCCCGACAGGGCGCCTACGAGCAGTACTTC. Its protein product is CASSLNPRQGAYEQYF.

This clonotype was seen ten or more times. V gene TRBV27 combines with J gene TRBJ2-7; 8 nucleotides match TRBD1. Trimming removed 5 bases from V and 6 bases from J; junction bases left unmatched: 6. CDR1 is MNHEY, CDR2 SMNVEV, per germline (reference sequence). The CDR3 runs to 13 residues. The CDR3 here is CASSLGQVGEQYF. CDR3 nucleotides: TGTGCCAGCAGTCTGGGACAGGTCGGCGAGCAGTACTTC.